Listed below are T cell receptor beta chains from one sample, sequenced in a study of blood T cell repertoires in COVID-19. Some clones are missing from TCRdb's copy, which holds only in-frame ones; the method was immunoSEQ multiplex PCR. Of roughly 190,000 clones listed, about 88% are singletons. Specimen: PBMCs or T cells enriched from blood (not recorded which). The receptor source for this set is a young woman who had recovered from COVID-19. Both conserved end residues are part of each CDR3. The D gene is left open where the match is weak. Clone size is stated in some rows and not others, as once, few, many or a class when expanded.

abundance	d_gene	v_gene	j_gene	CDR3nt	CDR3aa
-	-	TRBV24-1	TRBJ2-1	TGTGCCCCCCGGACTCTCCGGTCCTACAATGAGCAGTTCTTC	CAPRTLRSYNEQFF
-	-	TRBV28	TRBJ1-1	TGTGCCAGCAGACAGAACACTGAAGCTTTCTTT	CASRQNTEAFF
-	-	TRBV6-5	TRBJ2-1	TGTGCCAGCAAAGAGACCCTAGCCGGTGAGCAGTTCTTC	CASKETLAGEQFF
-	-	TRBV9	TRBJ2-7	TGTGCCAGCAGTGACCTCGTTCTCGCCTTCTGGGCGCGGGGTGTTTTTTACGAGCAGTACTTC	CASSDLVLAFWARGVFYEQYF
-	TRBD2	TRBV28	TRBJ2-7	TGTGCCAGCAGCCGGCGGGGGTTCTACGAGCAGTACTTC	CASSRRGFYEQYF
-	-	TRBV4-1	TRBJ2-2	TGCGCCAGCAGCCAAGTGTTACTCGGGGTCGACGGGGAGCTGTTTTTT	CASSQVLLGVDGELFF
-	-	TRBV29-1	TRBJ2-6	TGCAGCGTTTTGGTCCTCCAGGCAGGGGCCAACGTCCTGACTTTC	CSVLVLQAGANVLTF
-	-	TRBV3-1/TRBV3-2	TRBJ1-3	TGTGCCAGCAGCCCTCGGTGGGGAAACACCATATATTTT	CASSPRWGNTIYF
-	TRBD2	TRBV6-6	TRBJ2-5	TGTGCCACCAGCGGGAGGGAGGAGGAGACCCAGTACTTC	CATSGREEETQYF
-	TRBD2	TRBV7-8	TRBJ2-2	TGTGCCAGCAGCTCTGCGGGAGTTACCGGGGAGCTGTTTTTT	CASSSAGVTGELFF
-	-	TRBV6-1	TRBJ2-7	TGTGCCAGCAGTGAAGCCTACAGATCAGAGCAGTACTTC	CASSEAYRSEQYF
-	-	TRBV7-2	TRBJ2-3	TGTGCCAGCAGCTGGAATAGCGCCGCAGATACGCAGTATTTT	CASSWNSAADTQYF
-	TRBD2	TRBV7-3	TRBJ2-1	TGTGCCAGCAGCTTAACCGGGGGGTCCGGGGATGAGCAGTTCTTC	CASSLTGGSGDEQFF
-	TRBD1	TRBV6-5	TRBJ1-1	TGTGCCAGCAGACAGGGGGCGGATACTGAAGCTTTCTTT	CASRQGADTEAFF
-	-	TRBV6-5	TRBJ1-3	TGTGCCAGCAGCTTAGCTTCTGGAAACACCATATATTTT	CASSLASGNTIYF
-	-	TRBV7-4	TRBJ2-1	TGTGCCAGCAGCTTTCTCAGTCAGGGAAAGTGGAATGAGCAGTTCTTC	CASSFLSQGKWNEQFF
-	TRBD2	TRBV4-1	TRBJ2-7	TGCGCCAGCAGCCAACACCTAACGGGGGGGGGCCAACGATATCAGTACTTC	CASSQHLTGGGQRYQYF
-	-	TRBV4-1	TRBJ2-2	TGCGCCAGCAGCCAAGAGGACATTAACCCCGGGGAGCTGTTTTTT	CASSQEDINPGELFF
-	TRBD1	TRBV5-4	TRBJ2-1	TGTGCCAGCAGCGCCCGGGACAGGGACAATGAGCAGTTCTTC	CASSARDRDNEQFF
few	TRBD1	TRBV7-2	TRBJ1-5	TGTGCCAGCAGCTTAGCTGGGACAGGCGCTTGGCAGCCCCAGCATTTT	CASSLAGTGAWQPQHF
-	TRBD1	TRBV30	TRBJ1-3	TGTGCCTGGAGTGTGTCAGGGGGCACTGGAAACACCATATATTTT	CAWSVSGGTGNTIYF
-	TRBD1	TRBV27	TRBJ1-1	TGTGCCAGCAGCGCCAACAGGGGGAAAACTGAAGCTTTCTTT	CASSANRGKTEAFF
-	-	TRBV7-9	TRBJ1-5	TGTGCCAGCAGCTCCATTAGCAATCAGCCCCAGCATTTT	CASSSISNQPQHF
-	TRBD2	TRBV30	TRBJ2-7	TGTGCCGGGTGCCCTAGCGGGAGGTGGGAGCAGTACTTC	CAGCPSGRWEQYF
-	TRBD1	TRBV5-1	TRBJ2-2	TGCGCCAGCAGCGACGTAACAGGGGGTTACACCGGGGAGCTGTTTTTT	CASSDVTGGYTGELFF